A few counts support the clone carrying this T cell receptor beta chain. This sample stems from a study of control samples from healthy donors and cancer patients. With 7 bases clipped from V and 1 base from J, the junction kept 8 bases outside the gene matches. Germline CDR1 is SNHLY and CDR2 is FYNNEI. This CDR3 comprises 15 residues. Libraries were prepared by immunoSEQ multiplex PCR; TCRdb keeps only in-frame clonotypes and omits some of them. The data hold about 160,000 clones, with about 95% observed a single time. The sequence came from a man aged 60 to 69 with colorectal cancer. V and J are TRBV2 and TRBJ1-1, with 8 bases aligning to TRBD1. Sequencing was carried out using PBMCs. The CDR3: CASTRTGQGNTEAFF. The CDR3 DNA follows: TGTGCCAGCACTAGGACAGGGCAAGGGAACACTGAAGCTTTCTTT.